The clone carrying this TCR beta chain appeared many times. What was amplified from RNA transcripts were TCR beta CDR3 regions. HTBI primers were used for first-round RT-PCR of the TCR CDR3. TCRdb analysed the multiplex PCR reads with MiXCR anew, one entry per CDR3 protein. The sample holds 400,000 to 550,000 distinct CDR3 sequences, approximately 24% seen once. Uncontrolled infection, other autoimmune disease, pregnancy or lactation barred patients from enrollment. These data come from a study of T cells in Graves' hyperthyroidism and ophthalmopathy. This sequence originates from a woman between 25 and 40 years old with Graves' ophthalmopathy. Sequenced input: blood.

The CDR3 region has the DNA TGTGCCACCAGTGACCCGGACAGGGGGCTGGAAAAGCAGTACTTC. Translating gives CATSDPDRGLEKQYF. The chain recombines TRBV24-1 with TRBJ2-7, with 11 bases identical to TRBD1. CDR3 size: 15 residues. Losses at the gene ends were 4 bases for V and 8 bases for J; bases not matched to a gene: 9. Per the germline V gene, CDR1 is KGHDR and CDR2 is SFDVKD.